Each of the 5 T cell receptor beta chains below was sequenced from the same sample in a study of graft-versus-host responses after intestinal transplantation. Which antigens these TCRs recognize remains unknown. Produced via immunoSEQ multiplex PCR; TCRdb's table is partial and in-frame only. The sample comprises 96,000 or so clones, around 90% of which are singletons, and around 0.15% rests with the top ten. The material sequenced was unstimulated CD4+ T cells sorted from spleen or lymph node cells, taken before intestinal transplant. The receptors were sampled from a human donor who received an intestinal transplant.

This clone was found once. The chain couples TRBV18 to TRBJ1-3; 7 bases fit TRBD1. The CDR3 runs to 16 residues. Germline assignment: CDR1 KGHSH and CDR2 LQKENI. Unmatched junction bases numbered 4, after V lost 2 bases and J lost 0 bases. CDR3 amino acids: CASSPSQGNSGNTIYF. As DNA, the CDR3 is TGTGCCAGCTCACCATCACAGGGGAACTCTGGAAACACCATATATTTT.

CDR3 protein: CASSLAQGVDTQYF. The CDR3 bases are TGTGCCAGCAGCTTAGCCCAGGGGGTGGATACGCAGTATTTT. The rearrangement links TRBV7-9 to TRBJ2-3, with 7 nucleotides matching TRBD1. The V gene end was trimmed by 0 bases and the J gene end by 6 bases; junction bases not matched to a gene: 3. CDR3 length: 14 residues. Germline lookup yields CDR1 SEHNR and CDR2 FQNEAQ (reference sequence).

This sequence joins TRBV4-2 and TRBJ2-2, with TRBD2 as a possible D gene (6 bases). Trimming left V 1 base short and J 1 base short, with 13 bases between. The CDR3 is made up of 17 amino acids. The germline V gene encodes CDR1 LGHNA and CDR2 YNFKEQ. The CDR3 coding sequence is TGTGCCAGCAGCCAAGTGATGGAGGGCATGAACACCGGGGAGCTGTTTTTT. This encodes CASSQVMEGMNTGELFF.

This clone was counted a single time. V and J are TRBV5-1 and TRBJ2-7; TRBD1 matches at 10 bases. Germline values: CDR1 SGHRS, CDR2 YFSETQ. The ends lost 4 bases at V and 7 bases at J; junction bases unmatched: 14. This CDR3 is built from 16 residues. The CDR3 DNA is TGCGCCAGCAGCAAGATGACAGGGGGCGTGGTAGGAGAGCAGTACTTC. As protein: CASSKMTGGVVGEQYF.

This clone has only a few counts. For the CDR3, the DNA is TGTGCCAGCAGGGATGAACCAGGATCCTACGAGCAGTACTTC. It codes for CASRDEPGSYEQYF. This sequence joins TRBV6-1 and TRBJ2-7; no definite D call. The CDR3 has 14 residues. Between the trimmed V and J ends, which lost 6 bases and 1 base, there was a span of 13 bases. Germline-derived CDR1 and CDR2 are MNHNS and SASEGT.